This record looks at one T cell receptor beta chain sequence and its context. The table came from immunoSEQ multiplex PCR; TCRdb's copy has only in-frame clones and leaves some out. The table has roughly 60,000 clones, roughly 89% seen once. The record originates from a study of graft-versus-host responses after intestinal transplantation. CDR3 size: 16 residues. Germline lookup yields CDR1 SGHNT and CDR2 YYREEE (reference sequence). After removal of 0 bases from V and 3 bases from J, the junction contained 2 bases not matched to a gene. V and J are TRBV5-4 and TRBJ2-4; 11 positions agree with TRBD2. The sequencing here drew on PBMCs, taken less than 130 days after intestinal transplantation. The TCR sequence derives from a human patient who received an intestinal transplant, so some T cells may come from the graft donor. The CDR3 spells CASSLASGRNKNIQYF. CDR3 coding DNA: TGTGCCAGCAGCTTGGCTAGCGGGAGGAACAAAAACATTCAGTACTTC. The whole variable domain, filled in from reference TRBV5-4 and TRBJ2-4, reads ETGVTQSPTHLIKTRGQQVTLRCSSQSGHNTVSWYQQALGQGPQFIFQYYREEENGRGNFPPRFSGLQFPNYSSELNVNALELDDSALYLCASSLASGRNKNIQYFGAGTRLSVL.